The 8 T cell receptor beta chains reported below all come from one sample, sequenced in a study of esophageal squamous cell carcinoma under preoperative chemotherapy. Time point denoted: before preoperative PTX-NDP chemotherapy. TCRdb reprocessed the PCR reads with MiXCR, giving one entry per CDR3 protein. The data contain about 30,000 distinct CDR3 sequences, less than 55% of them seen just once; the ten biggest clones take up over 9.5%. Sampling was done from a patient given preoperative chemotherapy. These receptors were obtained from a human donor with esophageal squamous cell carcinoma. The donor label of this sample is uncertain.

This clonotype was counted at least ten times. V gene TRBV6-1 combines with J gene TRBJ2-1, with D unclear. Germline V lookup: CDR1 MNHNS, CDR2 SASEGT. This CDR3 is 12 amino acids long. V lost 6 bases to trimming and J lost 10 bases, with 13 bases between them. In DNA form, the CDR3 reads TGTGCCAGCAGGACACCCTCCTTCGAGCAGTTCTTC. As protein: CASRTPSFEQFF.

This clonotype was counted a few times. CDR3 nucleotide sequence: TGTGCCACCAGCAGAGATCAGGGATCAGCCAAAAACATTCAGTACTTC. Protein sequence: CATSRDQGSAKNIQYF. The gene calls are TRBV15 and TRBJ2-4; tentatively, D is TRBD1 (5 bases). CDR1 is LNHNV and CDR2 is YYDKDF in the germline V gene (reference sequence). The V and J ends lost 0 bases and 0 bases respectively, with 9 bases between them. This CDR3 region has 16 residues. The full variable domain, rest sourced from reference TRBV15 and TRBJ2-4, is DAMVIQNPRYQVTQFGKPVTLSCSQTLNHNVMYWYQQKSSQAPKLLFHYYDKDFNNEADTPDNFQSRRPNTSFCFLDIRSPGLGDTAMYLCATSRDQGSAKNIQYFGAGTRLSVL.

This clonotype showed up just a few times. The chain employs TRBV10-1 and TRBJ2-1; D call uncertain. The V end was cut by 4 bases, the J end by 10 bases, with 11 bases between. Germline loops: CDR1 WNHNN, CDR2 SYGVQD (reference sequence). The CDR3 has 12 amino acids. CDR3 in DNA: TGCGCCAGCAGTGGACCATTCGGGGAGCAGTTCTTC. It specifies CASSGPFGEQFF.

To note about this clonotype: One junction end disagrees with the germline gene, perhaps due to a read error. V is TRBV7-2 and J is TRBJ2-5; possibly TRBD2 for D (5 bases). The germline V gene encodes CDR1 SGHTA and CDR2 FQGNSA. This CDR3 region has 12 residues. The CDR3 DNA reads as TGTGCCAGCGGCTTAGATCAGGAGGCCCAGTACTTC. Its translation: CASGLDQEAQYF. The whole variable domain, filled in from reference TRBV7-2 and TRBJ2-5, reads GAGVSQSPSNKVTEKGKDVELRCDPISGHTALYWYRQSLGQGLEFLIYFQGNSAPDKSGLPSDRFSAERTGGSVSTLTIQRTQQEDSAVYLCASGLDQEAQYFGPGTRLLVL.

The chain carries TRBV7-2 and TRBJ2-3; tentative D call: TRBD2 (5 bases). From germline, CDR1 is SGHTA and CDR2 FQGNSA. The CDR3 covers 15 residues. V was trimmed by 4 bases and J by 9 bases, leaving 20 bases between them. The CDR3 here is CASSSGVKAIDTQYF. CDR3 in DNA: TGTGCCAGCAGCTCCGGGGTTAAGGCCATAGACACGCAGTATTTT. Drawing the rest from reference TRBV7-2 and TRBJ2-3, the complete variable domain is GAGVSQSPSNKVTEKGKDVELRCDPISGHTALYWYRQSLGQGLEFLIYFQGNSAPDKSGLPSDRFSAERTGGSVSTLTIQRTQQEDSAVYLCASSSGVKAIDTQYFGPGTRLTVL.

In the case of this clonotype: A much larger clone differs from this one at a single base, so this may be a read error. The conserved phenylalanine or tryptophan is not found at the CDR3 terminus, so this likely reflects a read error. The chain has TRBV7-2 and TRBJ2-3; the D is unclear. Trimming removed 5 bases from V and 5 bases from J, with 20 bases in between. This CDR3 has 16 amino acids. Germline V gene data show CDR1 as SGHTA and CDR2 as FQGNSA. CDR3 DNA: TGTGCCAGCAGCAGGCGACACCCCGGATACGTAGATACGCAGTATTCT. Translating it yields CASSRRHPGYVDTQYS.

As regards this clonotype: This may be a read error, as it is one base from a much larger clone. This chain connects TRBV10-1 to TRBJ2-3; D remains unclear. Germline V gives CDR1 WNHNN, CDR2 SYGVQD (reference sequence). CDR3 size: 12 residues. The CDR3 sequence: CASSGDRQRSYF. The CDR3 DNA reads as TGCGCCAGCAGTGGGGATAGACAAAGGTCGTACTTC.

This clonotype was counted ten times or more. The CDR3 is CASSSQRYEQFF. The CDR3 nucleotides are TGTGCCAGCAGTTCACAGAGATACGAGCAGTTCTTC. The V gene is TRBV12-3 or TRBV12-4, the J gene TRBJ2-1, with unresolved D. V lost 4 bases to trimming and J lost 10 bases, with 11 bases between them. This CDR3 is built from 12 residues.